Following are 16 T cell receptor beta chains from one sample sequenced in a study of shared clonotypes between healthy human individuals. Profiled with immunoSEQ multiplex PCR; TCRdb holds only in-frame clones, not every one. The sample carries about 1.5 million clones, roughly 98% recorded once. Material for sequencing was naive CD4+ T cells sorted from blood. Described subset: CD45RA+ positively selected. The receptors stem from a man younger than 45 in good health.

V usage is TRBV12-5 and J usage is TRBJ2-3; TRBD2 matches 11 bases. V lost 7 bases, J lost 4 bases, and 10 bases stayed unmatched. Germline assignment: CDR1 LGHNT and CDR2 FRNRAP. The length of the CDR3 is 16 residues. In DNA form, the CDR3 reads TGTGCTAGTGCCGATCCCCGACTAGCGGGGCCAGATACGCAGTATTTT. Translated: CASADPRLAGPDTQYF.

V and J are TRBV19 and TRBJ2-3; D is unresolved. This CDR3 region has 14 residues. The V end lost 6 bases, the J end lost 3 bases, and 13 bases lay between the germline ends. Germline V CDR1 and CDR2: LNHDA, SQIVND (reference sequence). CDR3 in DNA: TGTGCCAGTAGGTCCACCAAGTTGACAGATACGCAGTATTTT. It translates to CASRSTKLTDTQYF. Together with reference TRBV19 and TRBJ2-3, the CDR3 gives the full variable domain: DGGITQSPKYLFRKEGQNVTLSCEQNLNHDAMYWYRQDPGQGLRLIYYSQIVNDFQKGDIAEGYSVSREKKESFPLTVTSAQKNPTAFYLCASRSTKLTDTQYFGPGTRLTVL.

This clone was counted a single time. V usage is TRBV10-1 and J usage is TRBJ2-3, with a possible D match to TRBD1 (5 bases). V lost 5 bases and J lost 2, with 11 bases in between. The CDR3 extends over 14 amino acids. In germline, CDR1 is WNHNN, CDR2 SYGVQD (reference sequence). Written as DNA, the CDR3 is TGCGCCAGCAGTCGCAGGGATTACACAGATACGCAGTATTTT. The encoded protein is CASSRRDYTDTQYF.

This clone was found once. The chain employs TRBV14 and TRBJ1-1; no clear D gene. V lost 4 bases and J 0 bases, leaving 9 bases between the germline ends. CDR3 size: 14 residues. Germline V gene sequence: CDR1 SGHDN, CDR2 FVKESK. This chain's CDR3 is CASSPLFMNTEAFF. DNA of the CDR3: TGTGCCAGCAGCCCCCTTTTTATGAACACTGAAGCTTTCTTT.

V usage is TRBV5-1 and J usage is TRBJ2-1; a weak D match, TRBD2 (7 bases). The CDR3 loop spans 15 amino acids. CDR1 SGHRS and CDR2 YFSETQ come from the germline V gene. Trimming removed 0 bases from V and 5 bases from J, with 12 bases in between. CDR3 bases: TGCGCCAGCAGCTTGGATGGCGGGGGCAACAATGAGCAGTTCTTC. Amino acids: CASSLDGGGNNEQFF.

The gene calls are TRBV28 and TRBJ2-5; 10 bases match TRBD2. The CDR3 is 17 amino acids. Losses at the gene ends were 5 bases for V and 0 bases for J; bases not matched to a gene: 9. CDR1 and CDR2 (germline): MDHEN, SYDVKM. CDR3 nucleotides: TGTGCCAGCAGTCACGGGACTAGCGTCCCATACCAAGAGACCCAGTACTTC. Its protein product is CASSHGTSVPYQETQYF.

This clone was counted between two and nine times. The chain has TRBV11-2 and TRBJ2-5, with D hard to call. CDR1 is SGHAT and CDR2 is FQNNGV in the germline V gene. This CDR3 spans 11 amino acids. The germline V and J ends were trimmed by 4 bases and 6 bases, with 6 bases remaining between them. This CDR3 reads CASSSRQTQYF. CDR3 bases: TGTGCCAGCAGCTCGCGGCAGACCCAGTACTTC.

The gene calls are TRBV7-9 and TRBJ2-7, with D uncertain. The CDR3 is made up of 13 amino acids. V was cut by 7 bases and J by 2 bases, with 12 bases left in between. Germline CDR1 is SEHNR and CDR2 is FQNEAQ (reference sequence). The CDR3 bases are TGTGCCAGCACCCTTACTGGAACCTACGAGCAGTACTTC. Translating gives CASTLTGTYEQYF.

The chain employs TRBV5-5 and TRBJ2-2; D may be TRBD1 or TRBD2 (5 bases each). CDR3 size: 15 residues. Looked up from germline, CDR1 is SGHKS and CDR2 is YYEKEE (reference sequence). Trimming stripped 2 bases from V and 2 bases from J, with 10 bases between. This CDR3 is CASSFWDLNTGELFF. CDR3 bases: TGTGCCAGCAGCTTTTGGGACCTAAACACCGGGGAGCTGTTTTTT.

The chain couples TRBV7-9 to TRBJ2-7, with TRBD1 matching over 10 bases. Unmatched junction bases numbered 5, after V lost 5 bases and J lost 1 base. CDR1 and CDR2 from the germline V gene are SEHNR and FQNEAQ (reference sequence). This CDR3 has 15 amino acids. CDR3 sequence reads: CASSRDRGLSYEQYF. The CDR3 DNA is TGTGCCAGCAGCCGGGACAGGGGCCTGTCCTACGAGCAGTACTTC.

This clone is a singleton in its sample. This rearrangement joins TRBV29-1 to TRBJ2-1; TRBD2 might be the D (6 bases). The germline V and J ends were trimmed by 3 bases and 8 bases, with 14 bases remaining between them. Germline-derived CDR1 and CDR2 are SQVTM and ANQGSEA. The CDR3 contains 13 residues. CDR3 DNA sequence: TGCAGCGTTGAGAGTCTAGGAGGGGATGAGCAGTTCTTC. It codes for CSVESLGGDEQFF.

This clone was detected only once. The chain joins TRBV7-9 to TRBJ2-5; D remains ambiguous. The V gene lost 0 bases and the J gene lost 5 bases, with 7 bases spanning the gap. This CDR3 region has 13 residues. Germline CDR1 reads SEHNR; CDR2 reads FQNEAQ (reference sequence). CDR3 sequence reads: CASSLATRETQYF. In DNA, the CDR3 is TGTGCCAGCAGCTTAGCGACTCGGGAGACCCAGTACTTC.

This rearrangement joins TRBV7-9 to TRBJ2-3; tentative D call: TRBD2 (6 bases). Germline V gives CDR1 SEHNR, CDR2 FQNEAQ (reference sequence). V was clipped by 5 bases and J by 2 bases, with 14 bases between them. This CDR3 has 15 residues. CDR3 in amino acids: CASSPSRDPTDTQYF. The DNA for the CDR3 is TGTGCCAGCAGCCCGTCGCGGGACCCCACAGATACGCAGTATTTT.

This rearrangement joins TRBV5-1 to TRBJ2-5, with 12 positions matching TRBD2. Germline assignment: CDR1 SGHRS and CDR2 YFSETQ. There are 14 residues in the CDR3. The J segment lost 14 bases and the V segment lost 3 bases, leaving 11 bases of the junction unmatched. The CDR3 is CASSSPRLAGDGYF. CDR3 nucleotide sequence: TGCGCCAGCAGCTCACCGCGACTAGCGGGGGACGGATACTTC.

Here the CDR3 DNA reads TGTGCCAGCAGCAAAGATCGGGGGACGCTTTGTAGCAATCAGCCCCAGCATTTT. Protein product: CASSKDRGTLCSNQPQHF. This rearrangement joins TRBV21-1 to TRBJ1-5. TRBV21-1 has pseudogene status. This CDR3 comprises 18 residues.

This chain joins TRBV27 and TRBJ2-5; no definite D call. Germline-derived CDR1 and CDR2 are MNHEY and SMNVEV (reference sequence). The length of the CDR3 is 15 residues. V lost 0 bases and J 2 bases, leaving 10 bases between the germline ends. For the CDR3, the DNA is TGTGCCAGCAGTTTATCGAGAGTCGGGCAAGAGACCCAGTACTTC. It encodes CASSLSRVGQETQYF.